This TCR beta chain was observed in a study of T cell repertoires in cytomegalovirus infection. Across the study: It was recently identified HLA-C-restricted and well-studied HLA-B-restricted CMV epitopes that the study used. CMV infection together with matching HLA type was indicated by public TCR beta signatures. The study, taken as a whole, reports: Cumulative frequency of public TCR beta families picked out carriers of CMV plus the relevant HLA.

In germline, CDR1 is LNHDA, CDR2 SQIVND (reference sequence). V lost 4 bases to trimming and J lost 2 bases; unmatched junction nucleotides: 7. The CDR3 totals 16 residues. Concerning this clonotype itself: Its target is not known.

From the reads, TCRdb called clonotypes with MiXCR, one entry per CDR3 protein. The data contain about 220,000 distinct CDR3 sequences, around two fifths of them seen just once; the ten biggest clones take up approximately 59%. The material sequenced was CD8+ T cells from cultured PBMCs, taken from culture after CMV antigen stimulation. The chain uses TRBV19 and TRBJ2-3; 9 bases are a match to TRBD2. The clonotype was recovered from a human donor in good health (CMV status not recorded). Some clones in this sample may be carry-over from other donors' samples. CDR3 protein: CASSKTGTSLTDTQYF. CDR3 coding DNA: TGTGCCAGTAGTAAAACCGGGACTAGCCTCACAGATACGCAGTATTTT.